The present T cell receptor beta chain was sequenced within a study of CD4+ T cells in melanoma. Germline V lookup: CDR1 SGHTA, CDR2 FQGNSA. The CDR3 covers 17 residues. J lost 7 bases, V lost 4 bases, and 15 bases had no gene match. The assay was immunoSEQ multiplex PCR, and TCRdb's table has in-frame clones only and misses some. The repertoire consists of under 20,000 clones, with 83% occurring once and the leading ten covering roughly 5%. Findings and caveats of the study: In melanoma, neoantigen-specific CD4+ T cells reportedly differed in differentiation state. CD8+ T cell, macrophage and B cell function reportedly correlated with neoantigen-specific CD4+ T cells.

On this clone: Its specificity is not known.

The genes are TRBV7-2 and TRBJ2-7, with 11 bases aligning to TRBD2. Input material: cells from a culture (not recorded whether cultured in vitro). This receptor was taken from a human donor with melanoma. The CDR3 DNA is TGTGCCAGCAGCTCTCGCGTCGGTAGCGGGGGGGCCGGAGAGCAGTACTTC. This translates into CASSSRVGSGGAGEQYF. Filled out from reference TRBV7-2 and TRBJ2-7, the complete variable domain reads GAGVSQSPSNKVTEKGKDVELRCDPISGHTALYWYRQSLGQGLEFLIYFQGNSAPDKSGLPSDRFSAERTGGSVSTLTIQRTQQEDSAVYLCASSSRVGSGGAGEQYFGPGTRLTVT.